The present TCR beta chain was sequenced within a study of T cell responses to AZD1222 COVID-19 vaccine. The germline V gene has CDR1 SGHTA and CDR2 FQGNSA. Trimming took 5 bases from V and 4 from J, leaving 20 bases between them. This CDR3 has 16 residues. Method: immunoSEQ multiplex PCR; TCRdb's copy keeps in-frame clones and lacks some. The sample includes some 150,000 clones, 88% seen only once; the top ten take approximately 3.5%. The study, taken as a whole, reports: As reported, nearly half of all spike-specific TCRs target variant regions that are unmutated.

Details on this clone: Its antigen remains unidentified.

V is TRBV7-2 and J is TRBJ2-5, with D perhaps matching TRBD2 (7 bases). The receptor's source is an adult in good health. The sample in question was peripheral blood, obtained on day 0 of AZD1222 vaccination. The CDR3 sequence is CASSKGGPKVGETQYF. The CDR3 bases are TGTGCCAGCAGCAAGGGGGGGCCGAAGGTCGGAGAGACCCAGTACTTC. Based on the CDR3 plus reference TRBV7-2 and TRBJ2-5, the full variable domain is GAGVSQSPSNKVTEKGKDVELRCDPISGHTALYWYRQSLGQGLEFLIYFQGNSAPDKSGLPSDRFSAERTGGSVSTLTIQRTQQEDSAVYLCASSKGGPKVGETQYFGPGTRLLVL.